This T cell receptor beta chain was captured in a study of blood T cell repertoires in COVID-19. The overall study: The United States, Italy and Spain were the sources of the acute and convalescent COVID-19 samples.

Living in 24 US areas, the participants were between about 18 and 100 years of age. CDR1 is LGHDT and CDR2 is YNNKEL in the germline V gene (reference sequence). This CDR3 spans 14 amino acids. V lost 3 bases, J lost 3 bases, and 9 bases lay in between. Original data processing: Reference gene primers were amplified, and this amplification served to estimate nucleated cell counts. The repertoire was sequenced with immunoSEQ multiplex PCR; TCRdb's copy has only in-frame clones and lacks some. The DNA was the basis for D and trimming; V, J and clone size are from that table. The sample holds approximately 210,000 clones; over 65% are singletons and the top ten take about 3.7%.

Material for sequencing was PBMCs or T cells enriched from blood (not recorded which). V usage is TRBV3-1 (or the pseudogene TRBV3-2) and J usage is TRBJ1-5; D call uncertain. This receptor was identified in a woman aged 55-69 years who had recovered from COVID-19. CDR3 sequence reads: CASSHFSNNQPQHF. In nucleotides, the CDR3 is TGTGCCAGCAGCCACTTCAGTAACAATCAGCCCCAGCATTTT.